Here is one T cell receptor (beta chain) with its context. This entry belongs to a study of blood T cell repertoires in COVID-19. Study at large: Sources were T cells, B-cell-depleted T cells, or PBMCs; the material itself was cDNA or gDNA.

The CDR3 is 14 residues long. The V gene's germline CDR1 is SGDLS and CDR2 YYNGEE. Trimming cost V 0 bases and J 5 bases, with 8 bases left between them. In the original processing: Nucleated cell number was recorded as an estimate derived from reference gene primer amplification. Only in-frame clones appear in the TCRdb table, and some are missing; sequencing was by immunoSEQ multiplex PCR. The DNA was the basis for D and trimming; V, J and clone size are from that table. This sample has tens of thousands of clones; roughly 74% occur once, and the top ten carry around 15%. The chain has TRBV9 and TRBJ2-2, with a possible D match to TRBD2 (6 bases). This TCR derives from a human donor in a cohort sampled during active COVID-19. Sequenced: peripheral blood. The CDR3 sequence: CASSVGGRTGELFF. The DNA for the CDR3 is TGTGCCAGCAGCGTAGGTGGGAGGACCGGGGAGCTGTTTTTT.